Each of the 11 T cell receptor beta chains below was sequenced from the same sample in a study of CD8 T cells in Susac syndrome. An input of about 0.5 to 1 ug of RNA was subjected to reverse transcription using random hexamers. TCRdb re-called the immunoSEQ multiplex PCR reads through MiXCR, storing one row per CDR3 protein. Of 240,000 or so distinct CDR3 sequences in the sample, around 96% were seen once. The specimen sequenced was CD4+ T cells from PBMCs. Receptor source: a human donor with Susac syndrome.

The chain is built from TRBV12-3 or TRBV12-4 and TRBJ2-2; weak D call: TRBD2 (5 bases). CDR3 size: 11 residues. The V and J ends lost 11 bases and 8 bases respectively, with 12 bases between them. The CDR3 DNA sequence: TGTGCCGGGCGAGGGCAGGGGGAGCTGTTTTTT. Amino acid sequence: CAGRGQGELFF.

This chain connects TRBV9 to TRBJ2-6, with 10 bases that match TRBD1. CDR1 is SGDLS, CDR2 YYNGEE, per germline. Trimming at V came to 4 bases and at J to 0 bases, leaving 4 bases not matched to a gene. This CDR3 is 17 amino acids long. Written as DNA, the CDR3 is TGTGCCAGCAGCCCCAGGACAGGGGGCTCTGGGGCCAACGTCCTGACTTTC. Amino acids: CASSPRTGGSGANVLTF. The full variable domain, its missing parts supplied by reference TRBV9 and TRBJ2-6, is DSGVTQTPKHLITATGQRVTLRCSPRSGDLSVYWYQQSLDQGLQFLIQYYNGEERAKGNILERFSAQQFPDLHSELNLSSLELGDSALYFCASSPRTGGSGANVLTFGAGSRLTVL.

This chain links TRBV10-2 with TRBJ2-1; possibly TRBD1 or TRBD2 for D (5 bases each). V was trimmed by 3 bases and J by 7 bases, leaving 13 bases between them. Germline CDR1 WSHSY, CDR2 SAAADI. The CDR3 runs to 14 residues. The CDR3 sequence is CASSDRYGGNEQFF. Written as DNA, the CDR3 is TGCGCCAGCAGTGACCGATATGGGGGAAATGAGCAGTTCTTC.

The V call is TRBV18, the J call TRBJ1-1; D remains ambiguous. CDR1 is KGHSH, CDR2 LQKENI, per germline. This CDR3 comprises 13 residues. V was pared by 4 bases and J by 8 bases, with 14 bases between. The CDR3 region is CASSLPSPLEAFF. For the CDR3, the DNA is TGTGCCAGCTCACTTCCTAGTCCCCTCGAAGCTTTCTTT.

The CDR3 sequence is CASRPLGGTYGYTF. Here the CDR3 DNA reads TGTGCCAGCCGCCCCTTAGGGGGGACCTATGGCTACACCTTC. The J gene is TRBJ1-2, the V gene TRBV28, with a weak D call TRBD1 (6 bases). CDR1 MDHEN and CDR2 SYDVKM come from the germline V gene. The CDR3 extends over 14 amino acids. V was shortened by 8 bases and J by 4 bases, with 17 bases between the two germline ends.

This sequence joins TRBV14 and TRBJ2-1; D may be TRBD2 (6 bases). The V gene's germline CDR1 is SGHDN and CDR2 FVKESK. Trimming shortened V by 1 base and J by 13 bases, and 20 bases separated the two germline ends. The CDR3 totals 15 residues. CDR3 protein: CASSQVGGIGGQQFF. The CDR3 DNA follows: TGTGCCAGCAGCCAAGTCGGCGGGATTGGCGGTCAACAGTTCTTC.

This clonotype was counted once. The chain joins TRBV9 to TRBJ2-7; the D gene could be TRBD1 or TRBD2 (5 bases each). The CDR3 has 16 residues. Germline CDR1 reads SGDLS; CDR2 reads YYNGEE. V lost 3 bases, J lost 3 bases, and 19 bases lay in between. The CDR3, as DNA: TGTGCCAGCAGCGCAGGAGTGGAGAGGGGCCGCTACGAGCAGTACTTC. Amino acids: CASSAGVERGRYEQYF.

V is TRBV30 and J is TRBJ2-1; D ambiguous. The V gene lost 2 bases and the J gene lost 4 bases, with 6 bases spanning the gap. CDR1 GTSNPN and CDR2 SVGIG come from the germline V gene (reference sequence). The CDR3 totals 12 residues. The CDR3 bases are TGTGCCTGGAGTCGGCAATACAATGAGCAGTTCTTC. Translation: CAWSRQYNEQFF. Based on the CDR3 plus reference TRBV30 and TRBJ2-1, the full variable domain is SQTIHQWPATLVQPVGSPLSLECTVEGTSNPNLYWYRQAAGRGLQLLFYSVGIGQISSEVPQNLSASRPQDRQFILSSKKLLLSDSGFYLCAWSRQYNEQFFGPGTRLTVL.

The chain joins TRBV4-1 to TRBJ2-1, with 12 bases matching TRBD2. Per the germline V gene, CDR1 is MGHRA and CDR2 is YSYEKL. V dropped 3 bases and J dropped 4; count of bases not matched to a gene: 4. The CDR3 is made up of 16 amino acids. The CDR3 loop reads CASSHPGTSGYNEQFF. Written as DNA, the CDR3 is TGCGCCAGCAGCCATCCCGGGACTAGCGGGTACAATGAGCAGTTCTTC.

The rearrangement links TRBV3-1 to TRBJ1-4; TRBD1 aligns across 7 bases. There are 16 residues in the CDR3. Trimming took 4 bases from V and 5 from J; bases not matched to a gene: 10. Germline loops: CDR1 LGHDT, CDR2 YNNKEL (reference sequence). The CDR3 nucleotides are TGTGCCAGCAGCCCGGCGCCGGGACAGAACAATGAAAAACTGTTTTTT. Translating gives CASSPAPGQNNEKLFF.

J is TRBJ1-3 and V is TRBV6-5; possibly TRBD1 for D (5 bases). Trimming took off 5 bases at V and 3 bases at J, with 11 bases between the two ends. The CDR3 covers 14 residues. Germline-derived CDR1 and CDR2 are MNHEY and SVGAGI. In DNA, the CDR3 is TGTGCCAGCAGTCTACAGGCAATTGGAAACACCATATATTTT. Encoded protein: CASSLQAIGNTIYF.